This T cell receptor (beta chain) was sequenced for a study of cytomegalovirus exposure and HLA in healthy donors (dated by TCRdb to between 2016 and 2019). The study in broad terms: In an earlier analysis of fewer than 750 of the donors, 250 to 350 Gb of sequence data and about 110 million unique TCR beta sequences from 180 million or so T cells were reported. A later analysis re-examined previously published TCR beta repertoires from about 670 donors and added high-resolution HLA genotyping to investigate patterns of TCR occurrence. An early release that covered about 600 HLA-typed donors contained around 300 gigabases of sequencing data and around 85 million unique TCR sequences. Every discovery cohort repertoire had been produced on one sequencing platform. HLA typing included class I and class II loci at four-digit resolution. A handful of DR-DQ haplotypes were treated as single units for association and clustering because of strong linkage in the cohort. To decide whether each TCR beta V gene segment behaved as functional or pseudogenic, an earlier analysis of 587 of the donors relied on high-throughput TCR beta sequencing. Alongside the repertoire data, information on donor age, sex, ethnicity and CMV serostatus was compiled. Typing coverage varied by locus: about 620-630 donors for A, B, C, DRB1 and DQB1; more than 500 for DQA1; about 600 for DPA1; more than 450 for DPB1. The study used immunosequencing to profile the T cell repertoires of several hundred subjects and linked those repertoires to cytomegalovirus serostatus. The genetic ancestry cluster associated with self-reported Caucasian donors included roughly four fifths of the 398 genotyped donors. A later genetic analysis took genome-wide SNP genotypes for about 65% of the 666 donors and used that subset as a discovery cohort. Among roughly 400 genotyped donors of the cohort, an average of approximately 240,000 unique TCR beta nucleotide sequences were sequenced per donor, approximately 20% of them non-productive. To predict cytomegalovirus infection status, the study combined high-throughput TCR immunosequencing, statistical association of individual TCRs with disease status, and machine learning. The later analysis used no new phenotypic data to find candidate immune exposures, relying instead on TCR beta sequences and their occurrence across donors. Along with the roughly 710-subject first cohort, a separate validation cohort of over a hundred different subjects was used. The study aimed to test whether cataloging public T cell receptors could reveal signatures of past pathogen exposure.

As regards this clone: Its antigen has not been determined. Base qualities are not provided; no much larger clone lies one nucleotide away.

Receptor amplification or capture employed the immunoSEQ multiplex PCR assay. A mixture of 60 forward primers for TCR Vbeta segments and 13 reverse primers for TCR Jbeta segments was used in the multiplex PCR. Amplification of the CDR3 region of rearranged TCR beta genes was performed with a multiplex PCR assay on genomic DNA. On the Illumina HiSeq System, the amplified TCR beta libraries were sequenced as 87-base-pair reads. In the source study's methods: A later analysis counted 65 million to 90 million unique TCR beta chains across the roughly 700 repertoires, and roughly 9.9 million of these chains were shared by at least two donors. A nearest-neighbor algorithm error-corrected the raw reads and collapsed the reads into unique sequences, merging closely related sequences to remove PCR and sequencing errors. To assign V, D and J gene segments, CDR3 sequences were aligned to IMGT reference sequences. For a sequence to be retained, a match of at least six nucleotides was required to both a V gene segment and a J gene segment. Rearrangements were called productive when the CDR3 lacked stop codons and stayed in frame with V and J; all others were non-productive. Following IMGT convention, CDR3 was defined as the stretch from the second conserved V-encoded cysteine to the conserved J-encoded phenylalanine. Sequences without an unambiguous match to a single V gene segment were excluded from the earlier analysis of almost 600 of the donors. An earlier analysis of 587 of the donors called V segments functional above 56.7% productive rearrangements and segregating when the between-donor standard deviation exceeded 5%. To diagnose cytomegalovirus status from the catalog of TCR beta chain sequences, a statistical classification framework was built. A later analysis assigned V and J genes by comparing TCR nucleotide sequences with IMGT/GENE-DB human TR gene sequences. In a later analysis, CDR3 sequences and most-parsimonious VDJ recombination scenarios were assigned using the TCRdist pipeline. In a later analysis, each TCR beta chain was defined by its CDR3 amino acid sequence together with its V-gene family, and reads lacking a unique V-gene family were excluded. To address suspected cross-contamination and a sequencing artifact, a later analysis removed 592 highly shared, low-generation-probability nucleotide sequences. For each public chain, a later analysis derived a clonal expansion index from normalized ranks of inferred template counts within each repertoire. Generation probabilities in a later analysis came from a VDJ recombination model fitted to out-of-frame rearrangements, and those results were checked against IGoR. Hypergeometric tests were used in a later analysis to score TCR-TCR, TCR-HLA and TCR-CMV co-occurrence, with a repertoire-size bias correction applied to the TCR pairs. False discovery rates were estimated in a later analysis by permuting HLA or CMV assignments 20 times. In a later analysis, co-occurring TCRs were grouped using DBSCAN, with TCRdist sequence similarity added in when clustering inside HLA-allele-positive subsets. Co-occurrence clustering excluded repertoires with fewer than 30,000 or more than 120,000 public chains, plus five with anomalous nucleotide sharing. TCRdb carries this immuneACCESS record with in-frame sequences only. Its versions omit some clonotypes, under half of them owing to an unresolved V gene in the studies checked, with the rest unexplained. That table furnishes V, J and clone size, whereas the DNA furnished D and trimming. Here the sample has around 150,000 clones; roughly 87% occur a single time. About 1.4% of the sample comes from the top ten.

The cohort was made up of several hundred healthy bone marrow donors. All cohort members were sampled while nominally healthy, although unrecorded immune exposures were likely present. The donor was CMV seropositive and was included in the group of 250 to 300 seropositive cohort members. A peripheral blood sample was collected from each donor, and TCR beta sequencing was performed on peripheral blood mononuclear cells. The Qiagen DNeasy Blood Extraction Kit was used to extract genomic DNA from the blood cell samples. In the germline V gene, CDR1 corresponds to SNHLY and CDR2 to FYNNEI. Trimming leaves V shorter by 4 bases and J shorter by 8 bases, with the junction holding 13 bases beyond the gene matches. Including the terminal cysteine and phenylalanine, the CDR3 comprises 16 residues. The only DNA kept is the CDR3, 48 bases in frame from the first base. Points the paper makes about the study in general: A later genetic analysis reported fewer N-insertions in productive TCRs among donors in an Asian-associated ancestry cluster than the roughly 670-donor mean. In a later analysis, TCR association rates were found to vary across HLA loci, with the most associated TCRs seen for DRB1 alleles and the fewest for HLA-C alleles. Correlated functional status among segregating V segments might reflect linkage disequilibrium, but an unknown experimental factor could not be ruled out. While some public TCRs were present in many individuals, most TCR sequences turned up only very rarely across donors. The study gave a list of roughly 150 TCR beta chains associated with cytomegalovirus. A further reported finding was that TCR beta sequences accurately predicted the HLA-A and HLA-B alleles for most subjects in the first cohort. For the cohort, immune exposure information was limited to CMV serostatus. The authors suggested that the approach could potentially be extended to other disease states and immunological phenotypes. A group of highly shared sequence variants was considered likely to be a technical artifact of the sequencing pipeline. At a false discovery rate of 0.05, a later analysis linked approximately 18,000 TCR beta sequences to specific HLA alleles. The earlier analysis of 587 of the donors excluded 15 to 20 rarely observed V segments, including chromosome 9 orphons, because counts were too low. An earlier analysis of some 590 of the donors showed that most TCR beta V segments appeared in productive rearrangements either about 87% or about 30% of the time, which broadly matched IMGT annotations. Some IMGT-functional V segments, including TRBV6-2 and TRBV6-3, could not be distinguished by the 87-base-pair reads and were therefore excluded. The presence/absence analyses assumed that sequencing depth was roughly uniform across donors, and that assumption may not be true. In a later analysis, several top co-occurrence clusters were reported to appear linked to parvovirus B19, influenza, CMV and Epstein-Barr virus. The classifier was reported to diagnose cytomegalovirus status with high specificity and sensitivity in both the original cohort and the validation cohort. Only TCR beta chains were sequenced in this cohort, and the absence of alpha or paired-chain data limited detectable features. Because HLA typing was missing for some donors at each locus, association tests included only the typed subset. A later analysis found that HLA-associated TCR beta chains were more clonally expanded and had lower generation probabilities than equally common non-associated chains. In vitro tests confirmed that a few of the cytomegalovirus-associated TCR beta chains recognize cytomegalovirus antigens. In a later analysis, most CMV-associated TCR beta chains were found to appear HLA-restricted, with HLA associations seemingly driven largely by CMV exposure. V-gene and J-gene trimming of TCR beta chains was associated with a missense DCLRE1C variant in a later genetic analysis, and the association was replicated in an independent cohort. Strong co-occurrence of HLA alleles, especially DR and DQ, made assigning TCR associations to individual alleles difficult.

The chain is encoded by TRBV2 joined to TRBJ2-1; TRBD1 matches 8 bases in the middle. The material sequenced was PBMCs. The receptor comes from a girl aged 10 to 17 in good health and CMV-seropositive. The CDR3 reads CASSALRGQGRDEQFF. The DNA is TGTGCCAGCAGTGCCCTAAGAGGACAGGGCAGGGATGAGCAGTTCTTC. With the portions outside the CDR3 filled from the reference TRBV2 and TRBJ2-1 genes, the complete variable region becomes EPEVTQTPSHQVTQMGQEVILRCVPISNHLYFYWYRQILGQKVEFLVSFYNNEISEKSEIFDDQFSVERPDGSNFTLKIRSTKLEDSAMYFCASSALRGQGRDEQFFGPGTRLTVL.